The present TCR beta chain was sequenced within a study of cytomegalovirus exposure and HLA in healthy donors. Study details: Among 398 genotyped donors, around 81% fell in the Caucasian-associated ancestry cluster.

A multiplex PCR was run with 60 Vbeta primers and 13 Jbeta primers. Sequenced by immunoSEQ multiplex PCR; TCRdb stores in-frame clones only, minus some. The sample carries about 110,000 clones, 76% recorded once. Germline CDR1 and CDR2: MGHRA and YSYEKL. This CDR3 is 15 amino acids long. V lost 4 bases to trimming and J lost 3 bases; unmatched junction nucleotides: 2. This chain uses TRBV4-1 with TRBJ2-1, with 11 positions matching TRBD1. The origin of this receptor is a woman in her 50s in good health and CMV-seropositive. Material: PBMCs. CDR3 amino acids: CASSPGQGGYNEQFF. DNA for the CDR3: TGCGCCAGCAGCCCGGGACAGGGGGGCTACAATGAGCAGTTCTTC.